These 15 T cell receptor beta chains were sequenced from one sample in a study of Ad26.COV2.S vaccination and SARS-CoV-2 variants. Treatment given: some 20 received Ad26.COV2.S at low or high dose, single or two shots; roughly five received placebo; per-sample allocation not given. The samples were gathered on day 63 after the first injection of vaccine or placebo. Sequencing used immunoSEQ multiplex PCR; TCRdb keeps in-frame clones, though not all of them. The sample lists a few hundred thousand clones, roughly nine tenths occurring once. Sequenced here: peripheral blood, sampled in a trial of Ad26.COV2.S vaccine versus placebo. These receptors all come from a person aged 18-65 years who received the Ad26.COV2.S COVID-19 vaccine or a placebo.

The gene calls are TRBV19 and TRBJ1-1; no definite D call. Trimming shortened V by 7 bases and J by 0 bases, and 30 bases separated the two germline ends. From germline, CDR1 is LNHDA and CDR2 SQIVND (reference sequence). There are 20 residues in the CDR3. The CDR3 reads CASNLAAGSARRKMNTEAFF. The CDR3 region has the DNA TGTGCCAGTAACTTGGCCGCGGGATCGGCTCGGAGGAAAATGAACACTGAAGCTTTCTTT.

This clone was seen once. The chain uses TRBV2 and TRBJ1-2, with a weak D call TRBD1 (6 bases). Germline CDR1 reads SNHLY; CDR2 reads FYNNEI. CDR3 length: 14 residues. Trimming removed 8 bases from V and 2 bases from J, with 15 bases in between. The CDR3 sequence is CASGSDSGNYGYTF. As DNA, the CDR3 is TGTGCCAGCGGTTCGGACAGCGGGAACTATGGCTACACCTTC.

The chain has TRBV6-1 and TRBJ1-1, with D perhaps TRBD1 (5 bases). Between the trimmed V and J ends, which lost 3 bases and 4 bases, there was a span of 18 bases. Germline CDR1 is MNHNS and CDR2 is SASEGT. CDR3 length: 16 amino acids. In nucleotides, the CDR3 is TGTGCCAGCAGTGATAAGGGGAGGGCAGAGGGCACTGAAGCTTTCTTT. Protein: CASSDKGRAEGTEAFF.

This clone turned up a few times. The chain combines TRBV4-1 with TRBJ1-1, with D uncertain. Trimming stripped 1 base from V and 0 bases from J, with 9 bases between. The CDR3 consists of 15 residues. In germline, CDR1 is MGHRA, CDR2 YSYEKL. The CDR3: CASSQGEQLNTEAFF. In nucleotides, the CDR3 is TGCGCCAGCAGCCAAGGGGAACAGCTGAACACTGAAGCTTTCTTT.

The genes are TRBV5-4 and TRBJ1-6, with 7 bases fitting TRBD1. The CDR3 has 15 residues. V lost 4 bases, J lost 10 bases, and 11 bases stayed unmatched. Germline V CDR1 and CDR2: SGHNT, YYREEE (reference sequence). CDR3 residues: CASSPDRAQVSPLHF. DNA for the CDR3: TGTGCCAGCAGCCCCGACAGGGCGCAAGTCTCACCCCTCCACTTT.

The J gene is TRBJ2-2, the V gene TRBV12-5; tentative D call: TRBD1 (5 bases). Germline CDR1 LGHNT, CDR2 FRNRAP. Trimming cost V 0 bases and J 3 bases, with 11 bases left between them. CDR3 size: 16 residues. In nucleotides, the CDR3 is TGTGCTAGTGGTTTGGTAGTGGGGCAGGACACCGGGGAGCTGTTTTTT. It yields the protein CASGLVVGQDTGELFF.

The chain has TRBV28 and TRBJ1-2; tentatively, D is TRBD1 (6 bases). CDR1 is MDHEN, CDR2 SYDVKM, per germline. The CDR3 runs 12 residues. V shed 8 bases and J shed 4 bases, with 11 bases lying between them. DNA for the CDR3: TGTGCCAGCGGGGGGCTAAGCTATGGCTACACCTTC. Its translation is CASGGLSYGYTF.

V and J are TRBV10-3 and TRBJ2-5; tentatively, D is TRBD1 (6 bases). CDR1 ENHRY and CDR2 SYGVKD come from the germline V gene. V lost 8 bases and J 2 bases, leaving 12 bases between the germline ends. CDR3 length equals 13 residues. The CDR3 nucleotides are TGTGCCATCGGCCTACAGGGACAAGAGACCCAGTACTTC. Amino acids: CAIGLQGQETQYF.

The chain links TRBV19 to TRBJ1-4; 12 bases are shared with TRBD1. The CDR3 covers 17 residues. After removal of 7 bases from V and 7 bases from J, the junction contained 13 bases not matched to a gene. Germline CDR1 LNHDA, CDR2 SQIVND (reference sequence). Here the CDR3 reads CASTRSRDRGHGEKLFF. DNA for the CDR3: TGTGCCAGTACCCGGTCCCGGGACAGGGGGCATGGTGAAAAACTGTTTTTT.

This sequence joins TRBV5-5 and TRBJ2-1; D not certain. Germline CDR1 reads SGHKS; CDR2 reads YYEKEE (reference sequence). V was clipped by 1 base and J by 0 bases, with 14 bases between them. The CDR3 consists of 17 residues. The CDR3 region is CASSLSMISSSYNEQFF. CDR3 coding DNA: TGTGCCAGCAGCTTGAGTATGATTTCCAGCTCCTACAATGAGCAGTTCTTC.

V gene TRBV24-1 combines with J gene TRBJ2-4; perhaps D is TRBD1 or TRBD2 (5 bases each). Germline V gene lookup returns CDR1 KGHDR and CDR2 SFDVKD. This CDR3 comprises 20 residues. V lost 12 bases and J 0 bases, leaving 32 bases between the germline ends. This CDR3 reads CAPIRETVRGWILAKNIQYF. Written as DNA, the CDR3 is TGTGCCCCCATCAGGGAGACAGTTCGTGGGTGGATCCTAGCCAAAAACATTCAGTACTTC.

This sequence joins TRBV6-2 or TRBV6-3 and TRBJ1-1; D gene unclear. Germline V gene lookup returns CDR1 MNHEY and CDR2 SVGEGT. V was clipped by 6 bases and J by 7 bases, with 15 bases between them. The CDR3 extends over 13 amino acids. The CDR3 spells CASSPPPSFEAFF. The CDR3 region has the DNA TGTGCCAGCAGCCCACCCCCCAGTTTTGAAGCTTTCTTT.

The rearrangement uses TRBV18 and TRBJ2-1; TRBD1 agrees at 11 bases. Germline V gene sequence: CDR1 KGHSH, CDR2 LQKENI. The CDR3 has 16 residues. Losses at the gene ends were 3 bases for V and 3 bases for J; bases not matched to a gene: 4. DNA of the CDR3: TGTGCCAGCTCACCCCGGGGACAGGGGGACTACAATGAGCAGTTCTTC. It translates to CASSPRGQGDYNEQFF.

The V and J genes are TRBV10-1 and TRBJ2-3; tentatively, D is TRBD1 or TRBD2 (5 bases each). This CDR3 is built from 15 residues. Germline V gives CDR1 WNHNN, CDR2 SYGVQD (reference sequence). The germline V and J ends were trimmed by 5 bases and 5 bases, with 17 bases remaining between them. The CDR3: CASSPLGTGLDTQYF. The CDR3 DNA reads TGCGCCAGCAGTCCACTAGGGACCGGACTAGATACGCAGTATTTT.

CDR3 DNA: TGCGCCAGCAGCCGGGGACTAGCGGGCCCTCTCGAGGATGAGCAGTTCTTC. This sequence encodes CASSRGLAGPLEDEQFF. The gene calls are TRBV4-3 and TRBJ2-1; TRBD2 aligns across 12 bases. The germline gives CDR1 LGHNA, CDR2 YSLEER. With V trimmed by 4 bases and J by 8 bases, 12 bases remained unmatched. This CDR3 is built from 17 residues.